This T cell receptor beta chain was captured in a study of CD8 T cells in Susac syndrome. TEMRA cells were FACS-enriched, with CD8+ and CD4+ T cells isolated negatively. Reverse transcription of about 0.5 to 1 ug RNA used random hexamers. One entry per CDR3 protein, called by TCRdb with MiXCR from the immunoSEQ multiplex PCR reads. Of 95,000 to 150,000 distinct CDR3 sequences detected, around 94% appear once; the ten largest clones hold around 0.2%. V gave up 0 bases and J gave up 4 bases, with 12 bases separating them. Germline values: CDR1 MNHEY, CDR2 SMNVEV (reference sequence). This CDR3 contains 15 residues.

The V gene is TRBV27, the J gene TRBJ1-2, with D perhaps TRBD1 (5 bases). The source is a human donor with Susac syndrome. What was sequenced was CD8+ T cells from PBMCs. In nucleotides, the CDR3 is TGTGCCAGCAGTTTATCCCGGTCAGGGATCTATGGCTACACCTTC. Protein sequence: CASSLSRSGIYGYTF.